This T cell receptor beta chain is from a study of shared clonotypes between healthy human individuals. This clone was seen only once. Its specificity is not known. Deep level was the assay's run setting. Clones were sequenced by immunoSEQ multiplex PCR, and TCRdb holds only the in-frame ones, with some missing. This table has around 330,000 clones, around 72% appearing once. Among the donors, all were Caucasian adults who lived in Nashville, Tennessee. Findings and limits, study-wide: What naive subsets generally showed was a larger estimated richness than memory subsets showed.

Looked up from germline, CDR1 is SEHNR and CDR2 is FQNEAQ (reference sequence). The CDR3 is 12 residues long. V was pared by 8 bases and J by 12 bases, with 19 bases between. The J gene is TRBJ1-1, the V gene TRBV7-9, with a tentative D call TRBD1 (6 bases). The sample was memory CD4+ T cells sorted from blood. Subset given: CD45RA-negative fraction. The receptor's source is a man aged 30-40 years in good health. The CDR3 loop reads CASGATGREPFF. In DNA form, the CDR3 reads TGTGCCAGCGGGGCAACAGGGAGGGAGCCTTTCTTT.